This section outlines one T cell receptor (beta chain) sequence together with its context. The data stem from a study of cytomegalovirus exposure and HLA in healthy donors. With 0 bases clipped from V and 2 bases from J, the junction kept 4 bases outside the gene matches. CDR3 size: 16 residues. Germline loops: CDR1 LGHNA, CDR2 YNFKEQ. PCR amplification relied on 60 Vbeta primers (plus 13 Jbeta primers). The protocol was immunoSEQ multiplex PCR, while the TCRdb copy is restricted to in-frame clones and leaves out a portion. The sample holds approximately 140,000 clones, under 80% seen once. This sequence joins TRBV4-2 and TRBJ2-7; 10 nucleotides align to TRBD2. Sequencing was done on a sample of PBMCs. This TCR derives from a woman aged 50 to 65 in good health and CMV-seropositive. The CDR3 DNA reads as TGTGCCAGCAGCCAAGAAGGGACTAGCGAGCCCTACGAGCAGTACTTC. Amino acids: CASSQEGTSEPYEQYF.